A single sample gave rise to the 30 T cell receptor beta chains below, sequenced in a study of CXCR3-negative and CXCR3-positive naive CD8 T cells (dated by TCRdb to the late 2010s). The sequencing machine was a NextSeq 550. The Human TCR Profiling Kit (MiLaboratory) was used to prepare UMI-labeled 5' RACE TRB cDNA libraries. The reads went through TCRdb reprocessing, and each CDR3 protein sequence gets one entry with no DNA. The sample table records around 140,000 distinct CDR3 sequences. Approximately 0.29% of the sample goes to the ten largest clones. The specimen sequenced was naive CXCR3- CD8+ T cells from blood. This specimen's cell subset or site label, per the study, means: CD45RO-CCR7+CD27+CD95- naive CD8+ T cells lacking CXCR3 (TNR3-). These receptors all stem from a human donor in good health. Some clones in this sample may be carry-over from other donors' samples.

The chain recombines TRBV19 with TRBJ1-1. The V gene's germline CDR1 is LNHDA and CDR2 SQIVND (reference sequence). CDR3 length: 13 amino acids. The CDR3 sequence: CASRDGGGTEAFF. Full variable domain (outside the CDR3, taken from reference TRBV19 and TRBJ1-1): DGGITQSPKYLFRKEGQNVTLSCEQNLNHDAMYWYRQDPGQGLRLIYYSQIVNDFQKGDIAEGYSVSREKKESFPLTVTSAQKNPTAFYLCASRDGGGTEAFFGQGTRLTVV.

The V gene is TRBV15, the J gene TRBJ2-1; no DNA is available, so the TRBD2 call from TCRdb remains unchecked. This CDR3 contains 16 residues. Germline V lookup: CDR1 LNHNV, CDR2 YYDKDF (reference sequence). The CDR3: CATSRDGTSGADEQFF.

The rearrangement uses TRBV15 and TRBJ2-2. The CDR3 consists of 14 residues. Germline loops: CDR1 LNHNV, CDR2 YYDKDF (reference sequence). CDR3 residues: CATSRGDNTGELFF.

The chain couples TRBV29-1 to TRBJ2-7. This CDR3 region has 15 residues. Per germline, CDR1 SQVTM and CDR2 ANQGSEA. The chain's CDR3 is CSVEDTELGLYEQYF.

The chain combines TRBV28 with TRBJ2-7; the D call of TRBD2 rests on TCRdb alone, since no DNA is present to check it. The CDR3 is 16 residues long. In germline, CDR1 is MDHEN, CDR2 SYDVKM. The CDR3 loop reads CASSSGTSGRIYEQYF.

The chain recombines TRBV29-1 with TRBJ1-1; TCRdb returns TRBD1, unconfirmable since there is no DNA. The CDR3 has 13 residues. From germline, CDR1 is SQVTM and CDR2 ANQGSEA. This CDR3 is CSVLGTGRTEAFF.

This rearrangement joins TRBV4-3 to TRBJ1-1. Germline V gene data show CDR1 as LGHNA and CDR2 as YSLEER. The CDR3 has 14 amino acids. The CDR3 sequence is CASSQDPTTSEAFF.

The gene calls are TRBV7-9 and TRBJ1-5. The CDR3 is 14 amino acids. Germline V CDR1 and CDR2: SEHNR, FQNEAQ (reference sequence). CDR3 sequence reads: CASSLALNGQPQHF.

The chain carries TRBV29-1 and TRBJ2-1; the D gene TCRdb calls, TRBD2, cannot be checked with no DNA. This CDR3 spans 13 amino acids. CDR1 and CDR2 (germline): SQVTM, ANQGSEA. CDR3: CSVLWENSDEQFF.

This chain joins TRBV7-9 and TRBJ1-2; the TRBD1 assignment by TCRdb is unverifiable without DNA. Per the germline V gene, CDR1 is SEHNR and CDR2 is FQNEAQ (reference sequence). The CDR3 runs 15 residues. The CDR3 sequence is CASSDSGQSNYGYTF.

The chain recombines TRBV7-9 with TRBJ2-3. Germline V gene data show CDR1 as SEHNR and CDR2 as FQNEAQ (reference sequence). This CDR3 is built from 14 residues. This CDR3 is CASSRTLGTDTQYF.

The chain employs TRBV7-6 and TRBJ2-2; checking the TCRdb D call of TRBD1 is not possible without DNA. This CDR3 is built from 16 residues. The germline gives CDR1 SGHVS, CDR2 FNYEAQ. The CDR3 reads CASGLSTGGVTGELFF.

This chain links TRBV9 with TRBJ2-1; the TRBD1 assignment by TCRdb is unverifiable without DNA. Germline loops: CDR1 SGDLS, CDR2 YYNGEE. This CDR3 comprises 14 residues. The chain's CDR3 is CAGSAGTAHNEQFF.

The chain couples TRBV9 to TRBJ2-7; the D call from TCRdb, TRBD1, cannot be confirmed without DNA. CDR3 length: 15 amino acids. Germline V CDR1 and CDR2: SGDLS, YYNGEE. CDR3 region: CASSVGGQGTYEQYF.

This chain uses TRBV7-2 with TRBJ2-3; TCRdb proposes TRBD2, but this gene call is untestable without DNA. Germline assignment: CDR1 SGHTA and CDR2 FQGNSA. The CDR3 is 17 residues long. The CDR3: CASSLVASGDRTDTQYF.

The CDR3: CASSPGTLQETQYF. The chain is built from TRBV2 and TRBJ2-5; the TCRdb call, TRBD2, lacks DNA for checking. This CDR3 is 14 amino acids long. In germline, CDR1 is SNHLY, CDR2 FYNNEI.

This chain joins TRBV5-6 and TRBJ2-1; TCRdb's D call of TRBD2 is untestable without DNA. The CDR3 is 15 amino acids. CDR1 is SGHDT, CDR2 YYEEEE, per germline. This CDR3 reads CASSLLAGGWIEQFF.

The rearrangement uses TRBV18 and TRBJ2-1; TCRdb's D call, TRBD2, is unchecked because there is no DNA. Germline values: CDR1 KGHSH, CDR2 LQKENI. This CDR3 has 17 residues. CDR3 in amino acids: CASSRSEGQSSYNEQFF.

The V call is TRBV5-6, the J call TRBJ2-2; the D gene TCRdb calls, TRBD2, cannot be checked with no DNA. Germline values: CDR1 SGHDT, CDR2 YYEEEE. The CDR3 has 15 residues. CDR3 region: CASSLASGFAGELFF.

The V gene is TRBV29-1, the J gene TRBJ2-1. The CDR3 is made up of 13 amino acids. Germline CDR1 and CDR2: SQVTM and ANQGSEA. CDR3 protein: CSVDPYKTYEQFF.

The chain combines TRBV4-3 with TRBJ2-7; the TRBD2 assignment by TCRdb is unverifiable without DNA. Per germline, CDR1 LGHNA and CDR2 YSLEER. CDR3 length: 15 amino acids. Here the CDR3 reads CASSQRLAGGPQQYF.

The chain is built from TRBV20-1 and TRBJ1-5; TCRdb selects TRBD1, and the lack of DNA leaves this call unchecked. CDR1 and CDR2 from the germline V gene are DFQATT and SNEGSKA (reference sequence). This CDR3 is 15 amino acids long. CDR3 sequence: CSAQRGRGGDQPQHF.

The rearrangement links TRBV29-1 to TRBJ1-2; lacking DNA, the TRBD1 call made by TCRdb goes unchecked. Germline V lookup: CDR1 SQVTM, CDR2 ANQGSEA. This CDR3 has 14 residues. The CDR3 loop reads CSAIGTGINYGYTF.

The CDR3 is CSVGPSGNRYNEQFF. This chain uses TRBV29-1 with TRBJ2-1; TCRdb picks TRBD2, but there is no DNA to check that call. Per the germline V gene, CDR1 is SQVTM and CDR2 is ANQGSEA. The CDR3 consists of 15 residues.

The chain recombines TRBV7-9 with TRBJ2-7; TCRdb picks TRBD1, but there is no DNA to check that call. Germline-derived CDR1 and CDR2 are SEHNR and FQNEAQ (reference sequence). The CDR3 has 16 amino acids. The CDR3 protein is CASSFARTGFGTEQYF.

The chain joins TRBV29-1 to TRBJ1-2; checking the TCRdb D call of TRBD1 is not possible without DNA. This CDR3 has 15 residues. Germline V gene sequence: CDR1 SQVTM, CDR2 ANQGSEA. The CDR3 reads CSVEPLLTDNYGYTF.

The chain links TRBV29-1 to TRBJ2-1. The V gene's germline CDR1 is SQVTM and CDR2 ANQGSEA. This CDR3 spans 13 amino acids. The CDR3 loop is CSVLPPNYNEQFF.

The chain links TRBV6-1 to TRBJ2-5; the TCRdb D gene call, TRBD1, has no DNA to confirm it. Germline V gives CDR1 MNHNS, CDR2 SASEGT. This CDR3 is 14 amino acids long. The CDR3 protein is CASSVADREETQYF.

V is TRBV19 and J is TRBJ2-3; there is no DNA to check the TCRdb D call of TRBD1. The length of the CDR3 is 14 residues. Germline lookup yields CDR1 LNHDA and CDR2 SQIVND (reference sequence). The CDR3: CASSIGGTTDTQYF.

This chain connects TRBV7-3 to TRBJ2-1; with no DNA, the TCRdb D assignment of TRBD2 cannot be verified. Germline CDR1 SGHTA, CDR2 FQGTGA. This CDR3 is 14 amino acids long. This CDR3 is CASSPRTSGNEQFF.